Shown below are 16 T cell receptor beta chains from a single sample sequenced in a study of cytomegalovirus exposure and HLA in healthy donors. Vbeta (60) and Jbeta (13) primers were used in the PCR. Profiling relied on immunoSEQ multiplex PCR, and the TCRdb table lists in-frame clones only, not all of them. The top ten clones hold less than 5% of a sample with 100,000 to 150,000 clones, 65% to 75% of them seen once. The source material was PBMCs. Receptors were obtained from a woman aged 45-60 years in good health and CMV-seropositive.

The CDR3 loop reads CASSPGTGEGEQYF. The CDR3 region has the DNA TGTGCCAGCAGCCCGGGGACAGGGGAGGGCGAGCAGTACTTC. The chain joins TRBV11-2 to TRBJ2-7; TRBD1 agrees at 10 bases. Germline V gives CDR1 SGHAT, CDR2 FQNNGV. This CDR3 comprises 14 residues. J gave up 6 bases and V 5 bases, and 7 bases lay outside the gene matches.

The CDR3 DNA follows: TGTGCCAGCAGAGCACAGGGTCCTGGAAACACCATATATTTT. It translates to CASRAQGPGNTIYF. This sequence joins TRBV2 and TRBJ1-3; the D gene is possibly TRBD1 (6 bases). Germline loops: CDR1 SNHLY, CDR2 FYNNEI. The V gene lost 6 bases and the J gene lost 2 bases, with 11 bases spanning the gap. This CDR3 region has 14 residues.

This clone has just a few counts. This sequence joins TRBV7-9 and TRBJ2-5; TRBD1 agrees at 10 bases. TRBJ2-7 explains the end of the DNA better; the J call may be wrong. CDR3 size: 14 residues. The germline CDR1 and CDR2 sequences are SEHNR and FQNEAQ (reference sequence). CDR3 sequence reads: CASSTGTGAIEQYF. CDR3 sequence (DNA): TGTGCCAGCAGTACCGGGACAGGGGCAATCGAGCAGTACTTC.

The V gene is TRBV9, the J gene TRBJ2-7; TRBD1 might be the D (6 bases). The V gene's germline CDR1 is SGDLS and CDR2 YYNGEE. This CDR3 contains 15 residues. V was trimmed by 2 bases and J by 0 bases, leaving 12 bases between them. In DNA, the CDR3 is TGTGCCAGCAGCGTTGGGGACATACCCTCCTACGAGCAGTACTTC. Translated, it gives CASSVGDIPSYEQYF. Full variable domain (remainder filled in from reference TRBV9 and TRBJ2-7): DSGVTQTPKHLITATGQRVTLRCSPRSGDLSVYWYQQSLDQGLQFLIQYYNGEERAKGNILERFSAQQFPDLHSELNLSSLELGDSALYFCASSVGDIPSYEQYFGPGTRLTVT.

This clone was seen a single time. CDR3 residues: CASSLRDGTYEQYF. The CDR3 nucleotides read TGTGCCAGCAGCCTGCGGGACGGGACCTACGAGCAGTACTTC. The J gene is TRBJ2-7, the V gene TRBV11-3; the D gene is possibly TRBD2 (6 bases). The CDR3 contains 14 residues. Deletions cut 5 bases from V and 2 bases from J, with 13 bases between. Germline V gene lookup returns CDR1 SGHNT and CDR2 YENEEA.

This chain links TRBV5-4 with TRBJ2-2, with 9 nucleotides matching TRBD2. CDR3 size: 16 residues. Germline V gives CDR1 SGHNT, CDR2 YYREEE (reference sequence). The junction had 13 bases not matched to a gene; V was cut back by 4 bases and J by 9 bases. The CDR3 DNA follows: TGTGCCAGCAGCGAAGAGGGGCGGGGGGGCCCAAGGGAGCTGTTTTTT. Its translation is CASSEEGRGGPRELFF.

The chain recombines TRBV11-2 with TRBJ1-4; D not resolved. Germline V lookup: CDR1 SGHAT, CDR2 FQNNGV. The CDR3 sequence is 13 residues long. The ends were cut back, 7 bases at V and 3 bases at J, with 9 bases in the middle. Here the CDR3 reads CASTPRANEKLFF. The CDR3 coding sequence is TGTGCCAGCACACCGAGGGCTAATGAAAAACTGTTTTTT.

This clone occurred a few times. This chain uses TRBV18 with TRBJ2-7; TRBD1 is a possible D gene (5 bases). Germline values: CDR1 KGHSH, CDR2 LQKENI. This CDR3 contains 13 residues. The V end was cut by 3 bases, the J end by 5 bases, with 11 bases between. The CDR3 sequence: CASSPAVDNEQYF. CDR3 nucleotides: TGTGCCAGCTCACCCGCAGTGGACAACGAGCAGTACTTC.

The J gene is TRBJ2-5, the V gene TRBV7-2; perhaps TRBD1 as D (5 bases). CDR3 size: 14 residues. CDR1 and CDR2 (germline): SGHTA, FQGNSA. V was pared by 3 bases and J by 5 bases, with 13 bases between. The CDR3 sequence is CASSFNVGVETQYF. The CDR3 DNA follows: TGTGCCAGCAGCTTCAATGTAGGGGTTGAGACCCAGTACTTC.

The rearrangement joins TRBV5-1 to TRBJ1-2; 7 positions agree with TRBD1. The CDR3 contains 14 residues. Germline-derived CDR1 and CDR2 are SGHRS and YFSETQ. Trimming cost V 4 bases and J 4 bases; bases outside gene matches: 7. CDR3 residues: CASSEQGSGYGYTF. The CDR3 bases are TGCGCCAGCAGCGAACAGGGGTCTGGCTATGGCTACACCTTC.

The V and J genes are TRBV9 and TRBJ1-3; 11 nucleotides agree with TRBD1. Germline CDR1 and CDR2: SGDLS and YYNGEE. V shed 4 bases and J 5 bases; nucleotides not matched to a gene: 8. The CDR3 runs to 16 residues. This CDR3 reads CASSPGTGGLRNTIYF. CDR3 coding DNA: TGTGCCAGCAGCCCAGGGACAGGGGGTCTTAGAAACACCATATATTTT.

This chain links TRBV6-5 with TRBJ2-5; 10 positions agree with TRBD2. Germline assignment: CDR1 MNHEY and CDR2 SVGAGI. The junction had 7 bases not matched to a gene; V was cut back by 5 bases and J by 4 bases. This CDR3 is 15 amino acids long. Here the CDR3 reads CASSPQRGGGETQYF. The CDR3 DNA reads TGTGCCAGCAGTCCCCAGCGGGGGGGAGGAGAGACCCAGTACTTC.

The chain combines TRBV7-2 with TRBJ2-5, with D possibly matching TRBD2 (7 bases). V was shortened by 6 bases and J by 5 bases, with 16 bases between the two germline ends. Germline CDR1 is SGHTA and CDR2 is FQGNSA. The CDR3 is 14 amino acids. As DNA, the CDR3 is TGTGCCAGCAGTCAAAATGGGGGGGGCGAGACCCAGTACTTC. This codes for CASSQNGGGETQYF.

The chain couples TRBV7-9 to TRBJ2-1; 9 positions match TRBD2. CDR1 and CDR2 from the germline V gene are SEHNR and FQNEAQ (reference sequence). The CDR3 has 14 amino acids. Trimming removed 3 bases from V and 8 bases from J; junction bases left unmatched: 5. The chain's CDR3 is CASSLAGGRYEQFF. DNA for the CDR3: TGTGCCAGCAGCTTGGCGGGGGGGCGATATGAGCAGTTCTTC.

V usage is TRBV11-2 and J usage is TRBJ1-3; possible D gene TRBD1, 6 bases. The CDR3 covers 16 residues. Germline assignment: CDR1 SGHAT and CDR2 FQNNGV. V lost 5 bases and J 0 bases, leaving 14 bases between the germline ends. CDR3 nucleotides: TGTGCCAGCAGCGTCTACAAGGGGGTCTCTGGAAACACCATATATTTT. Translation gives CASSVYKGVSGNTIYF.

The chain joins TRBV2 to TRBJ2-2; 8 nucleotides align to TRBD2. Per germline, CDR1 SNHLY and CDR2 FYNNEI. CDR3 length: 16 residues. V trimming: 5 bases; J trimming: 6 bases; junction bases outside the gene matches: 11. The CDR3: CASSTRTSRVPGELFF. For the CDR3, the DNA is TGTGCCAGCAGTACCAGGACTAGCAGGGTCCCCGGGGAGCTGTTTTTT.